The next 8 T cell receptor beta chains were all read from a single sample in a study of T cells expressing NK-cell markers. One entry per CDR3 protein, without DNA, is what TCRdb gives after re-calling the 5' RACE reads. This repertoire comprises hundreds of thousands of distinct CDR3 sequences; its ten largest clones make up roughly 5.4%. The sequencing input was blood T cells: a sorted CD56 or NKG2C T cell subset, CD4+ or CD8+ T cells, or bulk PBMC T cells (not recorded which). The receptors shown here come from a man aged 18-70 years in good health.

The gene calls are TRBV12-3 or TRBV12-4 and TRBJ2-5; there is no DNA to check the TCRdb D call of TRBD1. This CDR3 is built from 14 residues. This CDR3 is CASSQGFPQETQYF.

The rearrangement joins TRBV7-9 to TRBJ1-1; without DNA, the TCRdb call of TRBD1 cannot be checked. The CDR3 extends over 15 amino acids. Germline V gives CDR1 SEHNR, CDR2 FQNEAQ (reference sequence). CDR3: CASSWDRDTNTEAFF.

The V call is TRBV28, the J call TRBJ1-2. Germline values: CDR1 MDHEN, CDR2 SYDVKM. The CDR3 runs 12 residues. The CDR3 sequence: CASSSGHYGYTF.

This CDR3 is CASAGLRSNQPQHF. The chain joins TRBV5-1 to TRBJ1-5. Per the germline V gene, CDR1 is SGHRS and CDR2 is YFSETQ. The CDR3 spans 14 residues. Full variable domain (missing parts from reference TRBV5-1 and TRBJ1-5): KAGVTQTPRYLIKTRGQQVTLSCSPISGHRSVSWYQQTPGQGLQFLFEYFSETQRNKGNFPGRFSGRQFSNSRSEMNVSTLELGDSALYLCASAGLRSNQPQHFGDGTRLSIL.

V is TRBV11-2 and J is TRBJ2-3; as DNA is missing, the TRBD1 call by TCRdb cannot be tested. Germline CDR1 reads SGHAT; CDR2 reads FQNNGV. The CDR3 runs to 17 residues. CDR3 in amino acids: CASSLVRGGFKTDTQYF. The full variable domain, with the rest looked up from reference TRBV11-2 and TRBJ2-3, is EAGVAQSPRYKIIEKRQSVAFWCNPISGHATLYWYQQILGQGPKLLIQFQNNGVVDDSQLPKDRFSAERLKGVDSTLKIQPAKLEDSAVYLCASSLVRGGFKTDTQYFGPGTRLTVL.

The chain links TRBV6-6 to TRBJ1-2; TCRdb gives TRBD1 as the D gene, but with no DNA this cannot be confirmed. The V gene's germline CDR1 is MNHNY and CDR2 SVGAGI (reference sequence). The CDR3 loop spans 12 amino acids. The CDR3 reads CASSGQGDGYTF.

The chain's CDR3 is CASSQAGGNTIYF. The chain joins TRBV3-1 to TRBJ1-3. The germline V gene encodes CDR1 LGHDT and CDR2 YNNKEL (reference sequence). The CDR3 is made up of 13 amino acids.

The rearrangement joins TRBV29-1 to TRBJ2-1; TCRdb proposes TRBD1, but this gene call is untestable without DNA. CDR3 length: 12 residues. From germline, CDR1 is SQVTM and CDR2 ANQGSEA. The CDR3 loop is CSVGNRGSEQFF.